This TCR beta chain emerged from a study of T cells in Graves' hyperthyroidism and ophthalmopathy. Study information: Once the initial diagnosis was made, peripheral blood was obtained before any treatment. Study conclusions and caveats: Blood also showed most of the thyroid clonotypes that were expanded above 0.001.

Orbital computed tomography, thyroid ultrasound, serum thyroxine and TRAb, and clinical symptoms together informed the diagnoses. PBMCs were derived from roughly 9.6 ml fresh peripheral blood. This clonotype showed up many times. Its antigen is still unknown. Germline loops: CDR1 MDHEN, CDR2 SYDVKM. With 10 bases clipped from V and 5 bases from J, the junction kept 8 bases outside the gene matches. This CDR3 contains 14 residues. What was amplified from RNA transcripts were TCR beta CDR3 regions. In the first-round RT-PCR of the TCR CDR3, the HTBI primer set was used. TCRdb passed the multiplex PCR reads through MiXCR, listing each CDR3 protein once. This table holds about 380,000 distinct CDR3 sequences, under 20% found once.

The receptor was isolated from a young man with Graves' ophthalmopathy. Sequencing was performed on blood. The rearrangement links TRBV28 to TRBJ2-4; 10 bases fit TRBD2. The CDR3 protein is CATLLAGNQNIQYF. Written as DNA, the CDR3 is TGTGCCACCTTACTAGCGGGGAATCAAAACATTCAGTACTTC.